Below are 9 T cell receptor beta chains sequenced from a single sample in a study of human versus mouse CDR3 diversity and MHC coevolution. Profiling relied on immunoSEQ multiplex PCR, and the TCRdb table lists in-frame clones only, not all of them. The profile shows tens of thousands of clones, 85% to 95% of them singletons. The source material was naive CD4+ T cells from blood. Subset described: CD45RO-negative CD62L-positive naive CD4 T cells. These TCRs come from a person aged 30-69 years in good health.

V gene TRBV5-1 combines with J gene TRBJ2-7; 10 bases are shared with TRBD1. The J segment lost 5 bases and the V segment lost 3 bases, leaving 5 bases of the junction unmatched. Per the germline V gene, CDR1 is SGHRS and CDR2 is YFSETQ. The length of the CDR3 is 14 residues. The CDR3 nucleotides read TGCGCCAGCAGCTCAGGACAGGGGGACCACGAGCAGTACTTC. It translates to CASSSGQGDHEQYF. The complete variable domain, with remaining parts taken from reference TRBV5-1 and TRBJ2-7, reads KAGVTQTPRYLIKTRGQQVTLSCSPISGHRSVSWYQQTPGQGLQFLFEYFSETQRNKGNFPGRFSGRQFSNSRSEMNVSTLELGDSALYLCASSSGQGDHEQYFGPGTRLTVT.

V is TRBV10-2 and J is TRBJ2-2; TRBD1 matches at 12 bases. The CDR3 sequence is 18 residues long. With V trimmed by 8 bases and J by 1 base, 11 bases remained unmatched. CDR1 is WSHSY, CDR2 SAAADI, per germline. This CDR3 is CASSGTGGQLQNTGELFF. The CDR3 region has the DNA TGCGCCAGCTCCGGGACAGGGGGCCAACTACAGAACACCGGGGAGCTGTTTTTT.

The chain has TRBV30 and TRBJ2-5; TRBD2 aligns across 8 bases. The CDR3 length is 15 residues. Germline V gene data show CDR1 as GTSNPN and CDR2 as SVGIG (reference sequence). Unmatched junction bases numbered 10, after V lost 2 bases and J lost 5 bases. The CDR3 region is CAWSPGGARAETQYF. CDR3 sequence (DNA): TGTGCCTGGAGTCCGGGGGGGGCCCGGGCGGAGACCCAGTACTTC.

This clone was seen more than once but under ten times. J is TRBJ1-5 and V is TRBV21-1. TRBV21-1 is reported as a pseudogene. The CDR3 totals 14 residues. The CDR3 nucleotides are TGTGCCAGCAGCAAAGCGCGGGGTCCGGATCGCCAGCATTTT. Translated: CASSKARGPDRQHF.

The chain combines TRBV5-1 with TRBJ1-2, with D maybe TRBD1 (5 bases). Germline CDR1 reads SGHRS; CDR2 reads YFSETQ. This CDR3 region has 14 residues. The ends were cut back, 0 bases at V and 9 bases at J, with 15 bases in the middle. The CDR3 loop is CASSLVVGGESYTF. The CDR3 DNA follows: TGCGCCAGCAGCTTGGTGGTGGGGGGAGAGAGCTACACCTTC.

The chain couples TRBV6-1 to TRBJ2-5; 9 bases align to TRBD1. The J call may not be correct, given that the DNA end is closer to TRBJ2-7. Germline CDR1 is MNHNS and CDR2 is SASEGT. The CDR3 runs 14 residues. CDR3 coding DNA: TGTGCCAGCAGTACAGGGGGCGTCTCCTACGAGCAGTACTTC. This codes for CASSTGGVSYEQYF.

The V gene is TRBV11-2, the J gene TRBJ1-1; D may be TRBD1 (5 bases). V was cut by 7 bases and J by 4 bases, with 16 bases left in between. The germline gives CDR1 SGHAT, CDR2 FQNNGV. The CDR3 consists of 14 residues. CDR3 region: CASTFSAGGTEAFF. Here the CDR3 DNA reads TGTGCCAGCACCTTTAGCGCGGGGGGCACTGAAGCTTTCTTT.

In its sample, this clone was seen once. V usage is TRBV2 and J usage is TRBJ1-2; 10 nucleotides line up with TRBD1. Trimming at V came to 6 bases and at J to 5 bases, leaving 9 bases not matched to a gene. Germline values: CDR1 SNHLY, CDR2 FYNNEI. The CDR3 length is 15 residues. This chain's CDR3 is CASRNGQGERYGYTF. CDR3 sequence (DNA): TGTGCCAGCAGGAACGGACAGGGGGAACGATATGGCTACACCTTC.

Regarding this clone: A junction end diverges from the germline sequence, so it may reflect a read error. The CDR3 loop reads CASSLAGGPSEQFF. The CDR3 DNA reads TGTGCCAGCAGCCTAGCGGGGGGGCCCAGTGAGCAGTTCTTC. The chain links TRBV7-9 to TRBJ2-1; TRBD2 agrees at 12 bases. This CDR3 spans 14 amino acids. Germline CDR1 reads SEHNR; CDR2 reads FQNEAQ (reference sequence).